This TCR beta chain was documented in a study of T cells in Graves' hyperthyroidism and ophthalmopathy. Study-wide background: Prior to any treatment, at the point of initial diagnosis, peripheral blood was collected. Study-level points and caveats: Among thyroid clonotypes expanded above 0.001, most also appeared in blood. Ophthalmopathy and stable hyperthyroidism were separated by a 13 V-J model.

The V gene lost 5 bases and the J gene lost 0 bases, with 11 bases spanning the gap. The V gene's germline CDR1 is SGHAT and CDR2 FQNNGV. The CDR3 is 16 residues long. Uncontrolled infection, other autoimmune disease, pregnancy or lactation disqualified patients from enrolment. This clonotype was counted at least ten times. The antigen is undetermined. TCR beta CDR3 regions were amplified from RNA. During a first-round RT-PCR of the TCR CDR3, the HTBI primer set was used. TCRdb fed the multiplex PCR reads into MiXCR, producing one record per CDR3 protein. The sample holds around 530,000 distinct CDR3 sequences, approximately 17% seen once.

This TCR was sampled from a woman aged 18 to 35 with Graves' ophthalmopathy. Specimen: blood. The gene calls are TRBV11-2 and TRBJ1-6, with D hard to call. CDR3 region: CASSRSGSSYNSPLHF. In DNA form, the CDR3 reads TGTGCCAGCAGCCGATCCGGGAGCTCCTATAATTCACCCCTCCACTTT.